A selection of T cell receptor beta chains follows, all from one sample in a study of shared clonotypes between healthy human individuals. The table came from immunoSEQ multiplex PCR; TCRdb's copy has only in-frame clones and leaves some out. Here the sample spans 2.3 million or so clones, approximately 95% being singletons. Specimen: naive CD4+ T cells from PBMCs. These receptors were collected from a young man in good health. Some clones in this sample may be carry-over from other donors' samples. Each CDR3 is given with its conserved first and last residue. Each record gives: D gene, V gene, J gene, clone size, CDR3 DNA, CDR3 protein. The D gene is left open where the match is weak. The size field is filled for only some rows; it gives once, few, many or a size class.

TRBD1	TRBV19	TRBJ2-7	.	TGTGCCAGTAGTCTAAAGGGACAGGGAGGGTACGAGCAGTACTTC	CASSLKGQGGYEQYF
TRBD1	TRBV15	TRBJ1-2	.	TGTGCCACCAGCTCGGGACAGAACTATGGCTACACCTTC	CATSSGQNYGYTF
.	TRBV29-1	TRBJ1-2	.	TGCAGCGTTGGGAGTAGGAGGGGAGGGGATGGCTACACCTTC	CSVGSRRGGDGYTF
TRBD2	TRBV5-1	TRBJ2-3	.	TGCGCCAGCAGCGAGGCAGTAGCGGGTGACACAGATACGCAGTATTTT	CASSEAVAGDTDTQYF
.	TRBV7-2	TRBJ2-5	.	TGTGCCAGCAGCTTATATCGAACTCCTGAGACCCAGTACTTC	CASSLYRTPETQYF
TRBD1	TRBV25-1	TRBJ2-2	.	TGTGCCACCCAGACAGGGGGCATCGGGGAGCTGTTTTTT	CATQTGGIGELFF
.	TRBV5-5	TRBJ1-1	.	TGTGCCAGCAGGTTCCTGGGCAGACTAATGAACACTGAAGCTTTCTTT	CASRFLGRLMNTEAFF
.	TRBV12-5	TRBJ2-1	.	TGTGCTAGTGGTTTGAGAGGGTTTGAGCAGTTCTTC	CASGLRGFEQFF
TRBD2	TRBV11-3	TRBJ2-7	.	TGTGCCAGCAGCTCCAGCGGGAGTTCCTACGAGCAGTACTTC	CASSSSGSSYEQYF
.	TRBV28	TRBJ2-1	.	TGTGCCAGCAGTCGGACCATACGGGAGCCCCACAATGAGCAGTTCTTC	CASSRTIREPHNEQFF
TRBD2	TRBV5-1	TRBJ2-7	.	TGCGCCAGCAGCTTGTTGCCAGCGGGAGGGGGGGCCTGGGTCGAGCAGTACTTC	CASSLLPAGGGAWVEQYF
.	TRBV10-3	TRBJ2-3	.	TGTGCCATCGGGCCCTCTGTGGGAGCGCTAGATACGCAGTATTTT	CAIGPSVGALDTQYF
.	TRBV7-8	TRBJ2-5	.	TGTGCCAGCAGCTTAGGGGCGGGAAAAGAGACCCAGTACTTC	CASSLGAGKETQYF
TRBD2	TRBV4-2	TRBJ2-3	.	TGTGCCAGCAGCCAAGTTGGTAGCGGGACCACAGATACGCAGTATTTT	CASSQVGSGTTDTQYF
.	TRBV19	TRBJ2-1	.	TGTGCCAGTAGTATGACGGCGGGATACAATGAGCAGTTCTTC	CASSMTAGYNEQFF
.	TRBV7-2	TRBJ2-7	.	TGTGCCAGCAGCCCCAGGGACGGTGGATACGAGCAGTACTTC	CASSPRDGGYEQYF
TRBD2	TRBV30	TRBJ2-5	.	TGTGCCAGCGCGCCGGGACTAGCGGAAGAGACCCAGTACTTC	CASAPGLAEETQYF
.	TRBV2	TRBJ1-5	.	TGTGCCAGCAGCCTGGGGCTTTTCAATCAGCCCCAGCATTTT	CASSLGLFNQPQHF
TRBD1	TRBV10-3	TRBJ1-1	.	TGTGCCATCAGTGAGCGGGGACAGACGAACACTGAAGCTTTCTTT	CAISERGQTNTEAFF
.	TRBV5-1	TRBJ2-7	.	TGCGCCAGCAGCCGCCGGACAGCTTCCTACGAGCAGTACTTC	CASSRRTASYEQYF
.	TRBV5-3	TRBJ1-5	.	TGTGCCACCCGAGGGGAGGGACAGCCCCAGCATTTT	CATRGEGQPQHF
.	TRBV7-3	TRBJ1-5	few	TGTGCCAGCAGCTTAAGGGGGGGTGATCAGCCCCAGCATTTT	CASSLRGGDQPQHF
TRBD2	TRBV11-2	TRBJ2-7	.	TGTGCCAGCAGCTTACCTAGCGGGAGAATCAGCGAGCAGTACTTC	CASSLPSGRISEQYF
.	TRBV5-4	TRBJ1-4	.	TGTGCCAGCAGCGTCTGGGACGGAAGGTCCTCTAATGAAAAACTGTTTTTT	CASSVWDGRSSNEKLFF
.	TRBV15	TRBJ2-5	.	TGTGCCACCAGCGGACGAGGACGCCGAGAGACCCAGTACTTC	CATSGRGRRETQYF
.	TRBV20-1	TRBJ1-2	.	TGCAGTTCAGGGGCGGTCTATGGCTACACCTTC	CSSGAVYGYTF
.	TRBV25-1	TRBJ1-1	few	TGTGCCAGCACCCCTTCCAACGGGAACACTGAAGCTTTCTTT	CASTPSNGNTEAFF
.	TRBV7-6	TRBJ2-3	.	TGTGCCAGCAGCTCACCGGGACAAAAACCCAGAGATACGCAGTATTTT	CASSSPGQKPRDTQYF
TRBD2	TRBV28	TRBJ2-7	.	TGTGCCAGCAGCCCCGTCCGACTAGCGGTAAACAGGGAGCAGTACTTC	CASSPVRLAVNREQYF
.	TRBV5-4	TRBJ1-4	.	TGTGCCAGCAGCCCAGGACCTCCTGAAAAACTGTTTTTT	CASSPGPPEKLFF
.	TRBV27	TRBJ2-7	.	TGTGCCAGCAGTCCCCTGCCTGGCGGAACGCGCTCATGGGGGACGACCTACGAGCAGTACTTC	CASSPLPGGTRSWGTTYEQYF
.	TRBV5-8	TRBJ2-6	.	TGTGCCAGCAGCAAAACAGCCTCTGGGGCCAACGTCCTGACTTTC	CASSKTASGANVLTF
.	TRBV11-2	TRBJ2-3	.	TGTGCCAGCAGCGAGAGGGTTGTCAGAAGCACAGATACGCAGTATTTT	CASSERVVRSTDTQYF
TRBD2	TRBV7-8	TRBJ2-5	.	TGTGCCAGCAAACCTACCGGGACTAGCGGCCAAGAGACCCAGTACTTC	CASKPTGTSGQETQYF
TRBD1	TRBV2	TRBJ1-1	.	TGTGCCACTCTGATGGGACAGGGGGCGGCTGAAGCTTTCTTT	CATLMGQGAAEAFF
TRBD2	TRBV9	TRBJ2-5	once	TGTGCCAGCAGCTCAGGAACTAGCGGGAGGCGAGAGACCCAGTACTTC	CASSSGTSGRRETQYF
.	TRBV6-1	TRBJ2-1	.	TGTGCCAGCAGTCTATCTACCTCGGTCTACAATGAGCAGTTCTTC	CASSLSTSVYNEQFF
TRBD1	TRBV15	TRBJ1-2	.	TGTGCCACCAGCAGAGAAATTAGAGGACAGGCCTATGGCTACACCTTC	CATSREIRGQAYGYTF
.	TRBV9	TRBJ2-5	.	TGTGCCAGCAGCCCTACGCGGTACCAAGAGACCCAGTACTTC	CASSPTRYQETQYF
TRBD1	TRBV11-2	TRBJ2-5	.	TGTGCCAGCAGCTTAGTGGTTGGGACAGAACAAGAGACCCAGTACTTC	CASSLVVGTEQETQYF
TRBD2	TRBV6-5	TRBJ2-7	.	TGTGCCAGCAGCACACCGACTAGCGGGTCCTACGAGCAGTACTTC	CASSTPTSGSYEQYF
TRBD2	TRBV11-3	TRBJ2-7	.	TGTGCCAGCAGCTACTTTTCCAGCGGGGGGTCCTACGAGCAGTACTTC	CASSYFSSGGSYEQYF
TRBD1	TRBV7-9	TRBJ1-5	.	TGTGCCAGCAGCTTAGGTCAGGGGGGGGCAGGTCAGCCCCAGCATTTT	CASSLGQGGAGQPQHF
.	TRBV5-6	TRBJ1-5	.	TGTGCCAGCAGCACGGGTGCGGGCCAGCCCCAGCATTTT	CASSTGAGQPQHF
TRBD2	TRBV7-2	TRBJ2-7	.	TGTGCCAGCAGCCCCCCTTTAGCGGGAGGGATGGGGGAGCAGTACTTC	CASSPPLAGGMGEQYF
.	TRBV2	TRBJ1-2	.	TGTGCCAGCAGTGAAGCGCTGGGTCAAGGGGACTCTTTCGGGCATGGCTACACCTTC	CASSEALGQGDSFGHGYTF
.	TRBV25-1	TRBJ2-3	.	TGTGCCAGCAGTGAGCGTGTAAGCACAGATACGCAGTATTTT	CASSERVSTDTQYF
TRBD1	TRBV5-1	TRBJ2-7	.	TGCGCCAGCACCCACACGGGGGTGGGACAGGGGGTCGGCAAACACGAGCAGTACTTC	CASTHTGVGQGVGKHEQYF
.	TRBV5-6	TRBJ1-1	.	TGTGCCAGCAGCTTTACTAGGGGGAGCACTGAAGCTTTCTTT	CASSFTRGSTEAFF
TRBD1	TRBV10-2	TRBJ1-1	.	TGCGCCAGCAGCCTACAGGGGGTGAACACTGAAGCTTTCTTT	CASSLQGVNTEAFF
.	TRBV4-2	TRBJ1-3	.	TGTGCCAGCAGCCAAGTGCCCCCGGGGCCCTCTGGAAACACCATATATTTT	CASSQVPPGPSGNTIYF
TRBD1	TRBV30	TRBJ2-7	.	TGTGCCTGGATACAGGGGGCGCAGGACGAGCAGTACTTC	CAWIQGAQDEQYF
.	TRBV9	TRBJ2-3	.	TGTGCCAGCAGTCCAGTAGGGTATTCAGATACGCAGTATTTT	CASSPVGYSDTQYF
.	TRBV27	TRBJ1-1	.	TGTGCCAGCAGTTTTTCGACCGAGAGTGAAGCTTTCTTT	CASSFSTESEAFF
TRBD1	TRBV7-9	TRBJ1-4	once	TGTGCCAGCAGCTTAGATCCGGGACAGGGTAATGAAAAACTGTTTTTT	CASSLDPGQGNEKLFF
.	TRBV28	TRBJ2-7	.	TGTGCCAGCACTTCCGGTCGGCGAAGCTCCTACGAGCAGTACTTC	CASTSGRRSSYEQYF
.	TRBV28	TRBJ1-1	.	TGTGCCAGCAGTATTCTTCAGGGACTCGTAGGGGACACTGAAGCTTTCTTT	CASSILQGLVGDTEAFF